The 24 T cell receptor beta chains given below trace back to one sample, sequenced in a study of shared clonotypes between healthy human individuals. The repertoire was sequenced with immunoSEQ multiplex PCR; TCRdb's copy has only in-frame clones and lacks some. Of 1.5 million to 1.9 million clones in the sample, 98% were seen once. The sample consisted of naive CD4+ T cells sorted from blood. Specified subset: CD45RA+ positively selected. The receptors were sampled from a man younger than 45 in good health.

The V call is TRBV5-1, the J call TRBJ2-3; possibly TRBD2 for D (6 bases). Trimming shortened V by 0 bases and J by 3 bases, and 11 bases separated the two germline ends. CDR3 size: 15 residues. The germline V gene encodes CDR1 SGHRS and CDR2 YFSETQ. Here the CDR3 reads CASSLAVAATDTQYF. In DNA form, the CDR3 reads TGCGCCAGCAGCTTGGCCGTAGCGGCAACAGATACGCAGTATTTT.

This chain joins TRBV18 and TRBJ1-1; 7 bases fit TRBD1. Germline CDR1 KGHSH, CDR2 LQKENI. The V gene end was trimmed by 3 bases and the J gene end by 7 bases; junction bases not matched to a gene: 5. CDR3 length: 13 residues. In nucleotides, the CDR3 is TGTGCCAGCTCACCGCCGGGACAGCTTGAAGCTTTCTTT. It is translated as CASSPPGQLEAFF. Looking up the rest from reference TRBV18 and TRBJ1-1 gives the full variable domain: NAGVMQNPRHLVRRRGQEARLRCSPMKGHSHVYWYRQLPEEGLKFMVYLQKENIIDESGMPKERFSAEFPKEGPSILRIQQVVRGDSAAYFCASSPPGQLEAFFGQGTRLTVV.

The rearrangement uses TRBV5-4 and TRBJ2-2; no reliable D call. Trimming cost V 4 bases and J 5 bases, with 15 bases left between them. The CDR3 loop spans 15 amino acids. Germline CDR1 reads SGHNT; CDR2 reads YYREEE (reference sequence). The CDR3 nucleotides are TGTGCCAGCAGCCCTGACCCATCCGGAACCGGGGAGCTGTTTTTT. It yields the protein CASSPDPSGTGELFF.

The V and J genes are TRBV7-2 and TRBJ2-7; D remains ambiguous. Deletions cut 5 bases from V and 9 bases from J, with 14 bases between. The CDR3 covers 12 residues. CDR1 is SGHTA and CDR2 is FQGNSA in the germline V gene. The CDR3 nucleotides read TGTGCCAGCAGCCCAGCAACCACAAGGCAGTACTTC. Translated: CASSPATTRQYF.

In the case of this clone: Different DNA sequences within this sample yield the same CDR3. The chain uses TRBV19 and TRBJ1-5; TRBD1 agrees at 7 bases. Looked up from germline, CDR1 is LNHDA and CDR2 is SQIVND (reference sequence). The CDR3 extends over 15 amino acids. V gave up 1 base and J gave up 4 bases; unmatched junction bases: 4. The chain's CDR3 is CASSIGPGGNQPQHF. CDR3 bases: TGTGCCAGTAGTATAGGCCCAGGGGGGAATCAGCCCCAGCATTTT.

The chain links TRBV4-3 to TRBJ1-4; a weak D match, TRBD1 (5 bases). CDR1 is LGHNA, CDR2 YSLEER, per germline. Trimming took 0 bases from V and 8 from J, leaving 13 bases between them. The CDR3 consists of 15 residues. The CDR3 DNA sequence: TGCGCCAGCAGCCAAGATTCGAGGGGATCGGAAAAACTGTTTTTT. It specifies CASSQDSRGSEKLFF.

The chain combines TRBV5-4 with TRBJ2-7; a weak D match, TRBD2 (6 bases). Germline V CDR1 and CDR2: SGHNT, YYREEE (reference sequence). V lost 4 bases and J 0 bases, leaving 11 bases between the germline ends. There are 14 residues in the CDR3. The CDR3 loop is CASSTGRSSYEQYF. DNA for the CDR3: TGTGCCAGCAGCACCGGGAGAAGCTCCTACGAGCAGTACTTC.

V gene TRBV5-5 combines with J gene TRBJ2-7; D gene unclear. Per germline, CDR1 SGHKS and CDR2 YYEKEE (reference sequence). The CDR3 is 12 residues long. V shed 0 bases and J shed 4 bases, with 5 bases lying between them. The CDR3, as DNA: TGTGCCAGCAGCTTGGAATTTTACGAGCAGTACTTC. Translation gives CASSLEFYEQYF.

A word on this clone: Other DNA sequences of this sample code for an identical CDR3. The V and J genes are TRBV19 and TRBJ1-5; no reliable D call. The CDR3 is 13 amino acids. Germline V gene data show CDR1 as LNHDA and CDR2 as SQIVND (reference sequence). V was cut by 3 bases and J by 5 bases, with 8 bases left in between. CDR3 region: CASSIGGYQPQHF. The CDR3 region has the DNA TGTGCCAGTAGTATTGGAGGGTATCAGCCCCAGCATTTT.

CDR3 sequence: CASSLAASGRLYEQYF. As DNA, the CDR3 is TGCGCCAGCAGCTTGGCGGCTAGCGGGAGGCTCTACGAGCAGTACTTC. The V gene is TRBV5-1, the J gene TRBJ2-7, with TRBD2 matching over 11 bases. The CDR3 covers 16 residues. Germline CDR1 and CDR2: SGHRS and YFSETQ. Trimming took 0 bases from V and 3 from J; bases not matched to a gene: 5.

As DNA, the CDR3 is TGTGCCAGCAGTTTCGGGACTAGCGTAATTAGACCCGGGGAGCTGTTTTTT. Translated: CASSFGTSVIRPGELFF. V is TRBV28 and J is TRBJ2-2; 10 positions agree with TRBD2. The CDR3 is 17 amino acids. V lost 3 bases and J lost 6; bases outside the gene matches: 10. Germline V CDR1 and CDR2: MDHEN, SYDVKM.

This chain connects TRBV2 to TRBJ1-1; D gene unclear. V was cut by 7 bases and J by 1 base, with 10 bases left in between. Germline V lookup: CDR1 SNHLY, CDR2 FYNNEI. CDR3 size: 13 residues. CDR3 bases: TGTGCCAGCACCTCGGCAGAGAACACTGAAGCTTTCTTT. Translation: CASTSAENTEAFF.

The V call is TRBV4-3, the J call TRBJ2-7; TRBD2 might be the D (5 bases). The CDR3 runs 14 residues. The ends were cut back, 0 bases at V and 6 bases at J, with 12 bases in the middle. The germline gives CDR1 LGHNA, CDR2 YSLEER. In DNA form, the CDR3 reads TGCGCCAGCAGCCAAGAGGCAGGAGGTCTCGAGCAGTACTTC. Its protein is CASSQEAGGLEQYF.

A note on this clone: In the same sample, other DNA sequences code for this CDR3. This chain connects TRBV9 to TRBJ2-7; D is possibly TRBD2 (6 bases). The V gene's germline CDR1 is SGDLS and CDR2 YYNGEE. The CDR3 runs 14 residues. With 2 bases removed from V and 1 base from J, the gap between germline ends came to 10 bases. The CDR3 loop reads CASSVGGESYEQYF. The CDR3 DNA is TGTGCCAGCAGCGTGGGCGGGGAGTCCTACGAGCAGTACTTC.

As regards this clone: This specimen includes other DNA sequences encoding the same CDR3. CDR3 bases: TGTGCCAGTACAGGTGGGGCCTACAATGAGCAGTTCTTC. It specifies CASTGGAYNEQFF. This chain links TRBV28 with TRBJ2-1, with D perhaps matching TRBD1 (5 bases). Germline CDR1 is MDHEN and CDR2 is SYDVKM. The CDR3 length is 13 residues. Trimming took 9 bases from V and 2 from J, leaving 11 bases between them.

This clone was seen once. The chain employs TRBV7-8 and TRBJ2-7, with D maybe TRBD2 (6 bases). Trimming cost V 4 bases and J 3 bases, with 16 bases left between them. This CDR3 comprises 15 residues. Per germline, CDR1 SGHVS and CDR2 FQNEAQ. The CDR3 loop is CASSSLVAGLYEQYF. DNA for the CDR3: TGTGCCAGCAGCTCACTAGTGGCGGGGCTCTACGAGCAGTACTTC. Filled out from reference TRBV7-8 and TRBJ2-7, the complete variable domain reads GAGVSQSPRYKVAKRGQDVALRCDPISGHVSLFWYQQALGQGPEFLTYFQNEAQLDKSGLPSDRFFAERPEGSVSTLKIQRTQQEDSAVYLCASSSLVAGLYEQYFGPGTRLTVT.

The gene calls are TRBV30 and TRBJ1-5; perhaps TRBD1 as D (6 bases). In germline, CDR1 is GTSNPN, CDR2 SVGIG (reference sequence). This CDR3 is 13 amino acids long. The V and J ends lost 6 bases and 3 bases respectively, with 12 bases between them. The CDR3 sequence is CACDRQVNQPQHF. CDR3 in DNA: TGTGCCTGCGACCGACAGGTCAATCAGCCCCAGCATTTT.

This clone was observed once. The J gene is TRBJ2-1, the V gene TRBV6-1; D is uncertain. The CDR3 covers 15 residues. Trimming removed 6 bases from V and 2 bases from J, with 14 bases in between. Germline CDR1 and CDR2: MNHNS and SASEGT. CDR3 nucleotides: TGTGCCAGCAGCCCCCTGACAATAACCTACAATGAGCAGTTCTTC. It translates to CASSPLTITYNEQFF.

The chain combines TRBV4-2 with TRBJ2-7; 14 bases agree with TRBD2. The CDR3 runs to 16 residues. V shed 0 bases, J shed 6 bases, and the junction held 4 bases outside the gene matches. CDR1 is LGHNA, CDR2 YNFKEQ, per germline. In nucleotides, the CDR3 is TGTGCCAGCAGCCAAGAGGGACTAGCGGGAGTTGGCGAGCAGTACTTC. Its protein product is CASSQEGLAGVGEQYF.

The chain combines TRBV28 with TRBJ2-1; no firm D call. The CDR3 has 12 residues. V lost 4 bases and J 5 bases, leaving 6 bases between the germline ends. In germline, CDR1 is MDHEN, CDR2 SYDVKM. CDR3 nucleotides: TGTGCCAGCAGTTCTTTAAACAATGAGCAGTTCTTC. Its protein product is CASSSLNNEQFF.

The chain combines TRBV10-2 with TRBJ1-5; tentative D call: TRBD1 (6 bases). The length of the CDR3 is 14 residues. CDR1 is WSHSY and CDR2 is SAAADI in the germline V gene. Trimming removed 3 bases from V and 3 bases from J, with 9 bases in between. CDR3 sequence: CASSDRTVNQPQHF. CDR3 coding DNA: TGCGCCAGCAGTGACCGGACAGTCAATCAGCCCCAGCATTTT.

The J gene is TRBJ1-5, the V gene TRBV6-1; no firm D call. V gave up 6 bases and J gave up 0 bases, with 6 bases separating them. The germline V gene has CDR1 MNHNS and CDR2 SASEGT. The CDR3 contains 13 residues. For the CDR3, the DNA is TGTGCCAGCAGCCGGAATAGCAATCAGCCCCAGCATTTT. Its translation is CASSRNSNQPQHF.

This clone showed up just once. The chain couples TRBV5-1 to TRBJ2-7, with 7 bases aligning to TRBD1. CDR1 and CDR2 from the germline V gene are SGHRS and YFSETQ. The V segment lost 4 bases and the J segment 3 bases; nucleotides outside the gene matches: 10. The CDR3 extends over 15 amino acids. Here the CDR3 reads CASSARQGANYEQYF. The CDR3 region has the DNA TGCGCCAGCAGCGCTCGACAGGGAGCCAACTACGAGCAGTACTTC. Combining the CDR3 with reference TRBV5-1 and TRBJ2-7 gives the whole variable domain KAGVTQTPRYLIKTRGQQVTLSCSPISGHRSVSWYQQTPGQGLQFLFEYFSETQRNKGNFPGRFSGRQFSNSRSEMNVSTLELGDSALYLCASSARQGANYEQYFGPGTRLTVT.

The chain employs TRBV27 and TRBJ1-1; TRBD1 agrees at 8 bases. Germline V CDR1 and CDR2: MNHEY, SMNVEV (reference sequence). V shed 1 base and J 1 base; nucleotides not matched to a gene: 5. The CDR3 runs 16 residues. The CDR3 nucleotides read TGTGCCAGCAGTTTATTGGGGACAGGCAAGAACACTGAAGCTTTCTTT. It encodes CASSLLGTGKNTEAFF.